This T cell receptor beta chain was identified during a study of blood T cell repertoires in COVID-19 (dated by TCRdb to the early 2020s). General notes on the study: Collaborator samples came from the United States, Italy and Spain and covered acute and convalescent phases of COVID-19. Where available, HLA class I and class II types were taken from metadata supplied by the sample provider and were not determined by assay-based typing. The samples were drawn from the first 160 participants of the ongoing ImmuneRACE study and from 1,254 subjects provided by 6 global collaborators. Sample metadata almost always included a de-identified subject ID, COVID-19 status, age in years and sex. The repertoires were released in a freely available public database meant as a resource for research on the immune response to SARS-CoV-2. The material from the prospective study consisted of cDNA or gDNA derived from T cells, B-cell-depleted T cells, or PBMCs. The dataset comprised deeply sampled blood TCRbeta repertoires from subjects exposed to, actively infected with, or recovered from COVID-19. The full study reports these points: How much clinical and demographic metadata was included differed by source and by participant, and the metadata was provided uncurated.

Collaborating institutions collected whole blood in K2EDTA tubes following their own protocols. For TCRbeta analysis, collaborators shipped samples as frozen whole blood, isolated PBMCs, or DNA extracted from either of those sample types. About this clone itself: Its antigen is still unknown. No base quality values were provided; no much bigger clone lies one nucleotide off.

Here V drops 6 bases and J drops 4 bases, and the junction holds 3 bases not matched to any gene. Looking up the germline V gene yields CDR1 MNHEY and CDR2 SVGEGT. From cysteine to phenylalanine, the CDR3 is 15 amino acids long. Only the CDR3 region is kept as DNA, spanning 45 bases read in frame from base 1. The immunoSEQ Assay, a bias-controlled multiplex PCR, was used to amplify TCRbeta CDR3 regions from genomic DNA. Per the original workflow: Within the assay, amplification of reference gene primers was used to estimate how many nucleated cells each sample contained. To quantify the absolute abundance of each unique TCRbeta CDR3 rearrangement, sequence reads were collapsed and filtered. For each sample, productive Simpson clonality was calculated as the square root of Simpson's diversity index across productive rearrangements. TCRdb holds this immuneACCESS table with in-frame rearrangements only. Some clones are missing; in checked studies, unresolved V genes explain under half, and the rest has no known cause. V and J calls and clone size are as listed in that table; D and trimming were resolved from the DNA. The sample table shows approximately 150,000 clones, and about 81% are seen once. Of the sample, roughly 9.1% falls within the top ten clones.

This sequence originates from a woman aged 70-85 years with acute or convalescent COVID-19. Specimen: peripheral blood. The chain is assembled from TRBV6-2 or TRBV6-3 and TRBJ2-3, with 14 middle bases fitting TRBD2. The CDR3 reads CASSRLAGGPDTQYF. The base sequence is TGTGCCAGCAGCCGACTAGCGGGAGGGCCAGATACGCAGTATTTT.